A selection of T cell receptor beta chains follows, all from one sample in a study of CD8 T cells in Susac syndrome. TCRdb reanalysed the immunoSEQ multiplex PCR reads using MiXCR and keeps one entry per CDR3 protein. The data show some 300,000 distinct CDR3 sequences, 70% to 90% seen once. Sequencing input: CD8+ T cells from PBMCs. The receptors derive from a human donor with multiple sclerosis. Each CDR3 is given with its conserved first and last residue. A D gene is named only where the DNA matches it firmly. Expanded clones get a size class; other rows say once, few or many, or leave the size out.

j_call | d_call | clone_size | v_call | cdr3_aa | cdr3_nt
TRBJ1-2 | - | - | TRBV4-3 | CASSPPPRTESYGYTF | TGCGCCAGCAGCCCTCCACCCCGGACAGAAAGCTATGGCTACACCTTC
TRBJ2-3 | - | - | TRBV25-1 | CASSDAQRSSTDTQYF | TGTGCCAGCAGTGATGCTCAGCGGTCAAGCACAGATACGCAGTATTTT
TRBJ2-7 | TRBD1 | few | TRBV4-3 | CASSPTGDYYEQYF | TGCGCCAGCAGCCCGACAGGGGATTACTACGAGCAGTACTTC
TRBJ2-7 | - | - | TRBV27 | CASSLSNTGEQYF | TGTGCCAGCAGTTTATCGAATACAGGGGAGCAGTACTTC
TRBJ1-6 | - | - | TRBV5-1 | CASSLTGSSPLHF | TGCGCCAGCAGCTTGACCGGGTCTTCACCCCTCCACTTT
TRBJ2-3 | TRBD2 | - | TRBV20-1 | CSAPPSGSVTDTQYF | TGCAGTGCTCCCCCTAGCGGGAGTGTTACAGATACGCAGTATTTT
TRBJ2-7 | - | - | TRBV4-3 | CASSQAAGPSSYEQYF | TGCGCCAGCAGCCAAGCTGCAGGGCCGAGCTCCTACGAGCAGTACTTC
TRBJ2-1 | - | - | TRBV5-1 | CASSLTQRTSYNEQFF | TGCGCCAGCAGCTTGACTCAGCGGACCTCCTACAATGAGCAGTTCTTC
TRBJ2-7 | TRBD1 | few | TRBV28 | CASSLLGGDLYEQYF | TGTGCCAGCAGTTTGTTAGGGGGCGATCTCTACGAGCAGTACTTC
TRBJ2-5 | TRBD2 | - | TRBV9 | CASSVDWLAGEQETQYF | TGTGCCAGCAGCGTAGACTGGCTAGCGGGAGAACAAGAGACCCAGTACTTC
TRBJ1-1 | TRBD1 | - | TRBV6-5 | CASSSRQGNTEAFF | TGTGCCAGCAGTTCCCGACAGGGGAACACTGAAGCTTTCTTT
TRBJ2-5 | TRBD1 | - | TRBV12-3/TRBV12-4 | CASSSRDRARETQYF | TGTGCCAGCAGTTCGCGGGACAGGGCGAGGGAGACCCAGTACTTC
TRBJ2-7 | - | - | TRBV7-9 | CASGRVLGEAQYF | TGTGCCAGCGGCCGGGTTTTGGGGGAGGCGCAGTACTTC
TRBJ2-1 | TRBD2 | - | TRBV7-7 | CASSGSTSGKNEQFF | TGTGCTAGCAGCGGATCGACTAGCGGGAAGAATGAGCAGTTCTTC
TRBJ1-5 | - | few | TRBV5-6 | CASSFTGYQPQHF | TGTGCCAGCAGCTTTACAGGGTATCAGCCCCAGCATTTT
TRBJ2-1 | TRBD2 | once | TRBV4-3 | CASSQGGLAVYNEQFF | TGCGCCAGCAGCCAGGGGGGACTAGCGGTCTACAATGAGCAGTTCTTC
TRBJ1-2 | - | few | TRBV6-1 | CASSEGPTANYGYTF | TGTGCCAGCAGTGAAGGACCGACCGCTAACTATGGCTACACCTTC
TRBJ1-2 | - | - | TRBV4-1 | CASSQDQGIVDGYTF | TGCGCCAGCAGCCAAGATCAGGGGATAGTGGATGGCTACACCTTC
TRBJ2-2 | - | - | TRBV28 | CASSSITRDENTGELFF | TGTGCCAGCAGTTCCATCACTCGGGACGAGAACACCGGGGAGCTGTTTTTT
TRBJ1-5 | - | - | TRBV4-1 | CASSRVPWDGNQPQHF | TGCGCCAGCAGCCGAGTCCCATGGGATGGCAATCAGCCCCAGCATTTT
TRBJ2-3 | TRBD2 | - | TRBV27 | CASSLLGTSGRSPDTQYF | TGTGCCAGCAGTTTATTAGGCACTAGCGGGAGGTCCCCAGATACGCAGTATTTT
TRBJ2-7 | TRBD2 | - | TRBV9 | CASSRTSGSEYYEQYF | TGTGCCAGCAGCCGGACTAGCGGGAGTGAATACTACGAGCAGTACTTC
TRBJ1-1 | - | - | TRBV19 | CASSSGLLGALF | TGTGCCAGTAGTAGCGGGCTCCTGGGTGCTCTCTTT
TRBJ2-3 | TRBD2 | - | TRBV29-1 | CSVNGGRGTDTQYF | TGCAGCGTTAACGGCGGGAGGGGAACAGATACGCAGTATTTT
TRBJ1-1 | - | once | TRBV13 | CASSHRARMNTEAFF | TGTGCCAGCAGTCACAGGGCACGGATGAACACTGAAGCTTTCTTT
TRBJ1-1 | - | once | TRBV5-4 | CASSFRMGKTEAFF | TGTGCCAGCAGCTTCAGAATGGGTAAAACAGAAGCTTTCTTT
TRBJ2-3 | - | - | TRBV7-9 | CASSSTAPETGAPDTQYF | TGTGCCAGCAGCTCAACCGCCCCCGAGACAGGCGCCCCAGATACGCAGTATTTT
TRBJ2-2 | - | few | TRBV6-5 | CASSSFLGSTGELFF | TGTGCCAGCAGTTCCTTTCTGGGGAGCACCGGGGAGCTGTTTTTT
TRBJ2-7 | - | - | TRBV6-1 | CASSHLPHEQYF | TGTGCCAGCAGCCACCTTCCCCACGAGCAGTACTTC
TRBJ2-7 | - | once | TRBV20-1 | CSARDSPGGYEQYF | TGCAGTGCTAGAGATTCCCCCGGGGGCTACGAGCAGTACTTC